One sample yielded the 13 T cell receptor beta chains listed below, sequenced in a study of a mutant IDH1 vaccine in newly diagnosed glioma. These receptors lack a known antigen. Time point given: week 35, safety follow-up. Topical imiquimod was applied with each vaccine dose, which held 300 ug of mutant IDH1 20-mer peptide. Generated by immunoSEQ multiplex PCR, the TCRdb table keeps only in-frame clones and is missing some. The sample contains more than 25,000 clones, roughly four fifths of which appear only once. Sequencing was performed on PBMCs, taken from a glioma patient whose treatment included an IDH1 peptide vaccine. These TCRs come from a man aged 45-65 years with glioma.

This clone has just one count. V usage is TRBV5-1 and J usage is TRBJ2-1; D remains unclear. The V end was cut by 0 bases, the J end by 6 bases, with 10 bases between. This CDR3 is 14 amino acids long. Looked up from germline, CDR1 is SGHRS and CDR2 is YFSETQ. Here the CDR3 DNA reads TGCGCCAGCAGCTTGGACCCTTATTTCAATGAGCAGTTCTTC. Translating it yields CASSLDPYFNEQFF.

The chain links TRBV18 to TRBJ2-7, with D perhaps given as TRBD1 or TRBD2 (5 bases each). The V and J ends lost 1 base and 5 bases respectively, with 12 bases between them. The V gene's germline CDR1 is KGHSH and CDR2 LQKENI. The CDR3 is made up of 14 amino acids. The CDR3 sequence: CASSPLGERDEQYF. The CDR3 coding sequence is TGTGCCAGCTCACCACTGGGGGAGCGCGACGAGCAGTACTTC.

The CDR3, as DNA: TGCGCCAGCAGCCAAGAAACGGGAATGAACACTGAAGCTTTCTTT. This translates into CASSQETGMNTEAFF. The chain combines TRBV4-1 with TRBJ1-1, with D uncertain. The CDR3 extends over 15 amino acids. The germline V gene has CDR1 MGHRA and CDR2 YSYEKL. V lost 0 bases to trimming and J lost 0 bases, with 8 bases between them.

This clone was observed once. The chain carries TRBV6-1 and TRBJ2-3; D is undetermined. This CDR3 region has 14 residues. Trimming pared 2 bases from V and 2 bases from J, leaving 8 bases between. Germline loops: CDR1 MNHNS, CDR2 SASEGT. The DNA of the CDR3 is TGTGCCAGCAGTGAAAGAGGTTTCACAGATACGCAGTATTTT. Residues: CASSERGFTDTQYF.

The CDR3 sequence: CASSEAGGYTF. Here the CDR3 DNA reads TGTGCCAGCAGTGAAGCCGGTGGCTACACCTTC. The chain couples TRBV2 to TRBJ1-2; no definite D call. Germline V lookup: CDR1 SNHLY, CDR2 FYNNEI. The germline V and J ends were trimmed by 0 bases and 7 bases, with 3 bases remaining between them. The CDR3 consists of 11 residues.

The CDR3 sequence is CASARTPLVYEQYF. CDR3 nucleotide sequence: TGTGCCAGCGCTAGGACCCCTTTAGTATACGAGCAGTACTTC. The chain combines TRBV27 with TRBJ2-7, with D uncertain. Per germline, CDR1 MNHEY and CDR2 SMNVEV (reference sequence). The V and J ends lost 8 bases and 4 bases respectively, with 18 bases between them. The CDR3 contains 14 residues.

The CDR3 nucleotides read TGTGCCAGCAGTGAAGCATGGGGAAGCTCCTACGAGCAGTACTTC. Its protein is CASSEAWGSSYEQYF. This sequence joins TRBV6-1 and TRBJ2-7, with D unclear. The CDR3 is made up of 15 amino acids. Germline V CDR1 and CDR2: MNHNS, SASEGT. The V gene lost 0 bases and the J gene lost 0 bases, with 9 bases spanning the gap.

Worth noting for this clone: This sample also contains other DNA sequences that code for the same CDR3. The V call is TRBV5-1, the J call TRBJ2-1, with 10 bases fitting TRBD2. Germline V CDR1 and CDR2: SGHRS, YFSETQ. This CDR3 comprises 14 residues. V trimming: 3 bases; J trimming: 4 bases; junction bases outside the gene matches: 1. The CDR3 region is CASSSAGGYNEQFF. DNA for the CDR3: TGCGCCAGCAGCTCAGCGGGGGGGTACAATGAGCAGTTCTTC.

This chain connects TRBV30 to TRBJ1-6; maybe TRBD1 (6 bases). Germline V gene sequence: CDR1 GTSNPN, CDR2 SVGIG (reference sequence). With 5 bases removed from V and 11 bases from J, the gap between germline ends came to 19 bases. CDR3 length: 14 amino acids. The CDR3 region has the DNA TGTGCCTGGTCTAAACAGGGAGGACCAACACCCCTCCACTTT. Residues: CAWSKQGGPTPLHF.

V gene TRBV5-1 combines with J gene TRBJ1-1, with TRBD1 matching 8 bases. The germline V gene encodes CDR1 SGHRS and CDR2 YFSETQ. The trim removed 4 bases at V and 1 base at J, leaving 15 bases unmatched. The CDR3 has 18 amino acids. The CDR3 DNA is TGCGCCAGCAGCCCCCCCGCGACAGGGGAATTACGGAACACTGAAGCTTTCTTT. Protein sequence: CASSPPATGELRNTEAFF. The whole variable domain, remainder taken from reference TRBV5-1 and TRBJ1-1, is KAGVTQTPRYLIKTRGQQVTLSCSPISGHRSVSWYQQTPGQGLQFLFEYFSETQRNKGNFPGRFSGRQFSNSRSEMNVSTLELGDSALYLCASSPPATGELRNTEAFFGQGTRLTVV.

V usage is TRBV4-1 and J usage is TRBJ1-5; D call uncertain. Germline assignment: CDR1 MGHRA and CDR2 YSYEKL. The CDR3 has 15 residues. V was pared by 0 bases and J by 7 bases, with 13 bases between. The CDR3 protein is CASSQDEGAWQPQHF. The CDR3 DNA reads as TGCGCCAGCAGCCAAGATGAGGGCGCCTGGCAGCCCCAGCATTTT.

The chain uses TRBV6-6 and TRBJ2-5, with TRBD2 as a possible D gene (5 bases). Trimming shortened V by 6 bases and J by 7 bases, and 12 bases separated the two germline ends. Germline loops: CDR1 MNHNY, CDR2 SVGAGI (reference sequence). CDR3 size: 12 residues. CDR3 region: CASSSARGTQYF. CDR3 nucleotides: TGTGCCAGCAGCTCCGCCCGGGGGACCCAGTACTTC.

This clone was detected a few times. The J gene is TRBJ1-2, the V gene TRBV4-1; tentative D call: TRBD1 (5 bases). With 9 bases removed from V and 7 bases from J, the gap between germline ends came to 18 bases. Germline CDR1 is MGHRA and CDR2 is YSYEKL. The CDR3 is 13 amino acids. The DNA of the CDR3 is TGCGCCAGTGAAAGGGGCGGTGGTGGTGGCTACACCTTC. This encodes CASERGGGGGYTF.